Listed below are T cell receptor beta chains from one sample, sequenced in a study of cytomegalovirus exposure and HLA in healthy donors. TCRdb's copy holds only in-frame clones and misses some; the assay was immunoSEQ multiplex PCR. Counted here are about 200,000 clones, about 78% occurring once; the ten biggest clones make up 3% to 4%. Material: PBMCs. All receptors derive from a male donor in good health and CMV-seronegative. Both conserved end residues are part of each CDR3. The D gene is left open where the match is weak. Rows may omit the clone size; those that give it use once, few, many or a size class.

D: TRBD1; J: TRBJ1-3; V: TRBV9; size: once; DNA: TGTGCCAGCAGTCTACAGGGGGCTGGAAACACCATATATTTT; CDR3: CASSLQGAGNTIYF
D: -; J: TRBJ2-7; V: TRBV9; size: -; DNA: TGTGCCAGCAGCGTAGGAGGTGTTGTGGGGCGCCCCTACGAGCAGTACTTC; CDR3: CASSVGGVVGRPYEQYF
D: TRBD2; J: TRBJ2-6; V: TRBV27; size: -; DNA: TGTGCCAGCAGTTTTAATAGGTTGATCGCGGGAGGGCCAATTGGGGCCAACGTCCTGACTTTC; CDR3: CASSFNRLIAGGPIGANVLTF
D: -; J: TRBJ2-2; V: TRBV5-4; size: -; DNA: TGTGCCAGCGGGTGGAGGGCCACCGGGGAGCTGTTTTTT; CDR3: CASGWRATGELFF
D: -; J: TRBJ2-7; V: TRBV20-1; size: -; DNA: TGCAGTGCTAGCGGGAGTTACGAGCAGTACTTC; CDR3: CSASGSYEQYF
D: -; J: TRBJ2-5; V: TRBV29-1; size: few; DNA: TGCAGCGTTGCCCCCAGCGGAAAAGAGACCCAGTACTTC; CDR3: CSVAPSGKETQYF
D: -; J: TRBJ1-2; V: TRBV27; size: few; DNA: TGTGCCAGCAGTTGGGCAGGCGAAAATAACTATGGCTACACCTTC; CDR3: CASSWAGENNYGYTF
D: -; J: TRBJ2-5; V: TRBV2; size: -; DNA: TGTGCCAGCAGTGAATTTTTAGGGGGTGAAGAGACCCAGTACTTC; CDR3: CASSEFLGGEETQYF
D: -; J: TRBJ1-1; V: TRBV19; size: -; DNA: TGTGCCAGTAGTTTATCCGTGAACACTGAAGCTTTCTTT; CDR3: CASSLSVNTEAFF
D: TRBD1; J: TRBJ2-7; V: TRBV6-6; size: -; DNA: TGTGCCAGCAGTTACTACCGGACAGGGGAGGTTGGCCAGTACTTC; CDR3: CASSYYRTGEVGQYF
D: TRBD1; J: TRBJ2-2; V: TRBV28; size: -; DNA: TGTGCCAGCAGCGGACAGGGGGCAATCGGGGAGCTGTTTTTT; CDR3: CASSGQGAIGELFF
D: -; J: TRBJ2-7; V: TRBV19; size: -; DNA: TGTGCCAGTAGTCGTGGGGGGACGTCCTACGAGCAGTACTTC; CDR3: CASSRGGTSYEQYF
D: TRBD1; J: TRBJ2-7; V: TRBV29-1; size: -; DNA: TGCAGCGTTAAGACAGGGCCCTACGAGCAGTACTTC; CDR3: CSVKTGPYEQYF
D: TRBD1; J: TRBJ2-2; V: TRBV30; size: -; DNA: TGTGCCGGGTCCGGGACAGCCCTCACCGGGGAGCTGTTTTTT; CDR3: CAGSGTALTGELFF
D: -; J: TRBJ2-3; V: TRBV19; size: few; DNA: TGTGCCAGTAGTACAGGCAGCGGCCATACGCAGTATTTT; CDR3: CASSTGSGHTQYF
D: -; J: TRBJ2-1; V: TRBV18; size: -; DNA: TGTGCCAGCTCTCTCGTAGCGAAACTTAACAATGAGCAGTTCTTC; CDR3: CASSLVAKLNNEQFF
D: -; J: TRBJ2-1; V: TRBV29-1; size: once; DNA: TGCAGCGTTCTTGGGACTCGAGTCTACAATGAGCAGTTCTTC; CDR3: CSVLGTRVYNEQFF
D: TRBD1; J: TRBJ2-7; V: TRBV2; size: -; DNA: TGTGCCAGCAGCGCTCGGGACAGGGGAACCTACGAGCAGTACTTC; CDR3: CASSARDRGTYEQYF
D: -; J: TRBJ1-5; V: TRBV18; size: -; DNA: TGTGCCAGCTGCCCGGACACAAATCAGCCCCAGCATTTT; CDR3: CASCPDTNQPQHF
D: -; J: TRBJ1-2; V: TRBV19; size: -; DNA: TGTGCCAGTAGTTCTCTCGCGCGAGGCAGGGGATCATGGGGCTACACCTTC; CDR3: CASSSLARGRGSWGYTF
D: -; J: TRBJ2-1; V: TRBV19; size: -; DNA: TGTGCCAGTAGTCTACGTTGGGCGCCGTACAATGAGCAGTTCTTC; CDR3: CASSLRWAPYNEQFF
D: -; J: TRBJ2-1; V: TRBV28; size: -; DNA: TGTGCCAGCAGTTTAGGCCCCCTCTTGAGGGTCAATGAGCAGTTCTTC; CDR3: CASSLGPLLRVNEQFF
D: -; J: TRBJ2-3; V: TRBV19; size: -; DNA: TGTGCCAGTGGGCAGTTCACAGATACGCAGTATTTT; CDR3: CASGQFTDTQYF
D: TRBD2; J: TRBJ2-1; V: TRBV6-1; size: -; DNA: TGTGCCAGCAGCCTACTAGCGAATGAGCAGTTCTTC; CDR3: CASSLLANEQFF
D: -; J: TRBJ1-3; V: TRBV27; size: once; DNA: TGTGCCAGCAGTTTAGAGGGCAGTAGAAGGCCGTTTACCGCCATATATTTT; CDR3: CASSLEGSRRPFTAIYF
D: -; J: TRBJ2-3; V: TRBV5-1; size: few; DNA: TGCGCCAGCAGCGCGGCCCAGGGGGATACGCAGTATTTT; CDR3: CASSAAQGDTQYF
D: TRBD2; J: TRBJ2-1; V: TRBV29-1; size: -; DNA: TGCAGCGCGTCGACTAGCTTCAATGAGCAGTTCTTC; CDR3: CSASTSFNEQFF
D: TRBD1; J: TRBJ1-4; V: TRBV5-1; size: -; DNA: TGCGCCAGCAGCTTGGCGGGACAGGGCGGATTAGGACTGTTTTTT; CDR3: CASSLAGQGGLGLFF
D: TRBD2; J: TRBJ2-7; V: TRBV13; size: -; DNA: TGTGCCAGCAGCTTACGGGGACTAGCGGACTCCTACGAGCAGTACTTC; CDR3: CASSLRGLADSYEQYF
D: -; J: TRBJ2-1; V: TRBV14; size: -; DNA: TGTGCCAGCAGCCAAGCCCCCGTGGGTAGCGGCCTTCCTTACAATGAGCAGTTCTTC; CDR3: CASSQAPVGSGLPYNEQFF
D: -; J: TRBJ1-1; V: TRBV28; size: -; DNA: TGTGCCAGCAGTTTTAAGAACACTGAAGCTTTCTTT; CDR3: CASSFKNTEAFF
D: -; J: TRBJ1-3; V: TRBV6-5; size: -; DNA: TGTGCCAGCTCGGGGGGACCTGGAAACACCATATATTTT; CDR3: CASSGGPGNTIYF
D: TRBD1; J: TRBJ1-1; V: TRBV2; size: -; DNA: TGCGCCAGCGGACAGGGGGCGAACACTGAAGCTTTCTTT; CDR3: CASGQGANTEAFF
D: -; J: TRBJ1-1; V: TRBV19; size: -; DNA: TGTGCCAGTAGTATCCGAGTGAACACTGAAGCTTTCTTT; CDR3: CASSIRVNTEAFF
D: -; J: TRBJ2-1; V: TRBV7-6; size: -; DNA: TGTGCCAGCAGCTTAGTAGGGGAAAATGAGCAGTTCTTC; CDR3: CASSLVGENEQFF
D: TRBD1; J: TRBJ1-5; V: TRBV19; size: -; DNA: TGTGCCAGTAGTATCTGGGACAGCGATAGCAATCAGCCCCAGCATTTT; CDR3: CASSIWDSDSNQPQHF
D: TRBD2; J: TRBJ2-1; V: TRBV7-6; size: -; DNA: TGTGCCAGCAGCTCCCTAGCGGGAGTGCGTAATGAGCAGTTCTTC; CDR3: CASSSLAGVRNEQFF
D: -; J: TRBJ2-2; V: TRBV5-4; size: once; DNA: TGTGCCAGCAGCCGGGACACCGCCGGGGAGCTGTTTTTT; CDR3: CASSRDTAGELFF
D: -; J: TRBJ1-2; V: TRBV28; size: -; DNA: TGTGCCAGCAGTTACGGCTATGGCTACACCTTC; CDR3: CASSYGYGYTF
D: TRBD1; J: TRBJ1-1; V: TRBV6-4; size: once; DNA: TGTGCCAGCAGTGAAGACAGGGTAACTTTGAACACTGAAGCTTTCTTT; CDR3: CASSEDRVTLNTEAFF
D: -; J: TRBJ2-2; V: TRBV19; size: once; DNA: TGTGCCAGTACGGGAGCGAACACCGGGGAGCTGTTTTTT; CDR3: CASTGANTGELFF
D: TRBD1; J: TRBJ2-5; V: TRBV14; size: -; DNA: TGTGCCAGCAGCCAAAATTCAGGGGGGACCCAGTACTTC; CDR3: CASSQNSGGTQYF
D: TRBD1; J: TRBJ1-3; V: TRBV2; size: -; DNA: TGTGCCAGCAGGGGGGACAGGTCAGGAAACACCATATATTTT; CDR3: CASRGDRSGNTIYF
D: TRBD2; J: TRBJ2-4; V: TRBV2; size: -; DNA: TGTGCCAGCAGTGATCTCGGGGGCGGGGGGGGCATTCAGTACTTC; CDR3: CASSDLGGGGGIQYF
D: TRBD1; J: TRBJ2-7; V: TRBV5-6; size: -; DNA: TGTGCCAGCAGCCGGGGGACAGGGGCGTACGAGCAGTACTTC; CDR3: CASSRGTGAYEQYF